This T cell receptor beta chain was profiled in a study of blood T cell repertoires in COVID-19. Two consecutive negative NP/OP PCR tests, clearance, or resolved symptoms defined Cohort 3 recovery. Comments on this clone: The same CDR3 arises from other DNA sequences in this sample as well.

CDR1 is SGDLS, CDR2 YYNGEE, per germline. This CDR3 has 13 amino acids. Trimming took 0 bases from V and 4 from J; bases not matched to a gene: 1. Generated by immunoSEQ multiplex PCR, the TCRdb table keeps only in-frame clones and is missing some. Counted here are a few hundred thousand clones, around 85% occurring once; the ten biggest clones make up about 2.3%. This TCR was recovered from a woman between 50 and 59 years old who had recovered from COVID-19. Sample: PBMCs or T cells enriched from blood (not recorded which). The genes are TRBV9 and TRBJ2-7, with 7 bases aligning to TRBD2. In nucleotides, the CDR3 is TGTGCCAGCAGCGTAGGGGAGGGGTACGAGCAGTACTTC. Residues: CASSVGEGYEQYF.